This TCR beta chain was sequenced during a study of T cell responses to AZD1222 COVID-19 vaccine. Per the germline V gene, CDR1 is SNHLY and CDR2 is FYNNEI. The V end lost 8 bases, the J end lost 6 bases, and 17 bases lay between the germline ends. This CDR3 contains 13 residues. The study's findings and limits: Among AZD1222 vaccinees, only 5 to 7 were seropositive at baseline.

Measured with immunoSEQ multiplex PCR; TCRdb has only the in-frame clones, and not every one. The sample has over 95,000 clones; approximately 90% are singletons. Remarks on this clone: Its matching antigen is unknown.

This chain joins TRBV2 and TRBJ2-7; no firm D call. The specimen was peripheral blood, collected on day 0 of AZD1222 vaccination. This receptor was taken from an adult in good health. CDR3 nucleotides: TGTGCCAGCGACCCCCGATCGATGGCCGAGCAGTACTTC. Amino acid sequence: CASDPRSMAEQYF.